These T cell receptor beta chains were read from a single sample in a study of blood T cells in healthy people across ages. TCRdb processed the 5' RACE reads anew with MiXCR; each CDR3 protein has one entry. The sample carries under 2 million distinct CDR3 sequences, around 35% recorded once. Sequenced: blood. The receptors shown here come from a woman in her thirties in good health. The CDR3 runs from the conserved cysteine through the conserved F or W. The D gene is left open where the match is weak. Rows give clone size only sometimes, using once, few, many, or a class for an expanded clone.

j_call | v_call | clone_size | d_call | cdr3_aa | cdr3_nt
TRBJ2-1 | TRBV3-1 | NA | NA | CASSQAPTGGHEQFF | TGTGCCAGCAGCCAAGCCCCCACCGGGGGCCATGAGCAGTTCTTC
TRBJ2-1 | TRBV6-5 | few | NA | CASSSLGTRDEQFF | TGTGCCAGCAGTAGCCTCGGAACTAGAGATGAGCAGTTCTTC
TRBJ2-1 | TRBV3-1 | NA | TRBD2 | CASSRRGSLDNEQFF | TGTGCCAGCAGCCGGCGCGGGAGCTTAGACAATGAGCAGTTCTTC
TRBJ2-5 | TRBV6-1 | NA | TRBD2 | CASSELRLAGRTQYF | TGTGCCAGCAGTGAATTGAGGCTAGCGGGCAGGACCCAGTACTTC
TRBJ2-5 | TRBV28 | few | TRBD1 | CASSFPDGQGETQYF | TGTGCCAGCAGTTTCCCGGACGGACAGGGTGAGACCCAGTACTTC
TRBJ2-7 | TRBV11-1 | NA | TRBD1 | CASSLRTGGMSEQYF | TGTGCCAGCAGCCTCCGGACAGGGGGGATGAGCGAGCAGTACTTC
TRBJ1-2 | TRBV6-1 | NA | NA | CASSERQDYGYTF | TGTGCCAGCAGTGAAAGACAGGACTATGGCTACACCTTC
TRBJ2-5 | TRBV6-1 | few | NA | CASRPPGHGTETQYF | TGTGCCAGCAGGCCACCGGGACACGGAACGGAGACCCAGTACTTC
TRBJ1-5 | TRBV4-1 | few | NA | CASSPVVYGDPGNQPQHF | TGCGCCAGCAGCCCCGTAGTTTACGGTGATCCCGGCAATCAGCCCCAGCATTTT
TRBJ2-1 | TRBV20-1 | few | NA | CSASTRGTSGRLEQFF | TGCAGTGCCTCCACTCGGGGCACCTCTGGGCGGCTTGAGCAGTTCTTC
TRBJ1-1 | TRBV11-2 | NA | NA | CASSLVVGMNTEAFF | TGTGCCAGCAGCTTAGTTGTGGGGATGAACACTGAAGCTTTCTTT
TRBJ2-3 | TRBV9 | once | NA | CASRVDPGTTDTQYF | TGTGCCAGCAGGGTAGACCCAGGGACGACAGATACGCAGTATTTT
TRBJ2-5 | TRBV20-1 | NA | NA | CSARSSRGPHMETQYF | TGCAGTGCTAGATCCTCCCGGGGACCGCACATGGAGACCCAGTACTTC
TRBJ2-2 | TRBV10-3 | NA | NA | CAISDVAGPGELFF | TGTGCCATCAGTGATGTGGCGGGCCCCGGGGAGCTGTTTTTT
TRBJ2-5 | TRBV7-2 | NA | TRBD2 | CASRRCRGVGETQYF | TGTGCCAGCAGGAGGTGCCGGGGGGTGGGGGAGACCCAGTACTTC